What follows describes a single T cell receptor (beta chain). Its antigen specificity is not known. It has no much larger one-base neighbor in the sample; base qualities were not kept. Library method: the immunoSEQ multiplex PCR assay. A mixture of 60 forward primers for TCR Vbeta segments and 13 reverse primers for TCR Jbeta segments was used in the multiplex PCR. The CDR3 region of rearranged TCR beta genes was amplified from genomic DNA by a multiplex PCR assay. The Illumina HiSeq System was used to sequence the amplified TCR beta libraries as 87-base-pair reads. Per the source publication's procedure: In a later analysis, some 80 million unique TCR beta chains were counted across the roughly 670 repertoires, and roughly 11 million of these chains were shared by at least two donors. A nearest-neighbor algorithm error-corrected the raw reads and collapsed the reads into unique sequences, merging closely related sequences to remove PCR and sequencing errors. CDR3 sequences were aligned to IMGT reference sequences to assign V, D and J gene segments. For a sequence to be retained, a match of at least six nucleotides was required to both a V gene segment and a J gene segment. A rearrangement counted as productive if the CDR3 had no stop codons and remained in frame with V and J, and every other rearrangement counted as non-productive. CDR3 was defined by IMGT convention, running from the second conserved V-encoded cysteine to the conserved J-encoded phenylalanine. The earlier analysis of 450 to 750 of the donors excluded any sequence lacking an unambiguous match to a single V gene segment. An earlier analysis of 500 to 700 of the donors classified V segments as functional when productive rearrangements were above 56.7% and as segregating when the standard deviation between donors was above 5%. A statistical classification framework was built for diagnosing cytomegalovirus status from the catalog of TCR beta chain sequences. V and J gene assignment, in a later analysis, came from comparing TCR nucleotide sequences with IMGT/GENE-DB human TR gene sequences. In a later analysis, CDR3 sequences and most-parsimonious VDJ recombination scenarios were assigned using the TCRdist pipeline. In a later analysis, each TCR beta chain was defined by its CDR3 amino acid sequence together with its V-gene family, and reads lacking a unique V-gene family were excluded. In a later analysis, around 650 highly shared, low-generation-probability nucleotide sequences were removed to address suspected cross-contamination and a sequencing artifact. In a later analysis, a clonal expansion index was calculated for each public chain from normalized within-repertoire ranks of inferred template counts. Generation probabilities in a later analysis came from a VDJ recombination model fitted to out-of-frame rearrangements, and those results were checked against IGoR. In a later analysis, TCR-TCR, TCR-HLA and TCR-CMV co-occurrence was scored with hypergeometric tests, and a repertoire-size bias correction was applied to TCR pairs. In a later analysis, false discovery rates were estimated by permuting HLA or CMV assignments 20 times. In a later analysis, co-occurring TCRs were grouped using DBSCAN, and TCRdist sequence similarity was added for clustering within HLA-allele-positive subsets. For co-occurrence clustering, repertoires with fewer than 30,000 or more than 120,000 public chains were excluded, along with four or five repertoires with anomalous nucleotide sharing. Sourced from immuneACCESS, this table was stored by TCRdb with only in-frame sequences that have V and J called. A share of the clones is absent; for the studies checked, an unresolved V gene accounts for under half, and the remainder has no known explanation. V and J calls and clone size are those listed in that table; D and trimming were worked out from the DNA. The sample yields just over 150,000 clones; roughly 90% were counted once. The ten most abundant clones make up roughly 1.9% of the sample.

The cohort was made up of approximately 670 healthy bone marrow donors. All cohort members were sampled while nominally healthy, although unrecorded immune exposures were likely present. The donor tested CMV seronegative and was one of the 352 seronegative cohort members. Every donor gave a peripheral blood sample, and the peripheral blood mononuclear cells from that sample were used for TCR beta sequencing. The Qiagen DNeasy Blood Extraction Kit was used to extract genomic DNA from the blood cell samples. The germline V gene yields SGHAT for CDR1 and FQNNGV for CDR2. The CDR3 numbers 15 residues from cysteine through phenylalanine. Of the read, only the CDR3 DNA is kept; its 45 bases are in frame from base 1. From V the trimming removes 1 base and from J it removes 7 bases, while the gene matches leave 8 bases of the junction unaccounted for. This sample stems from a study of cytomegalovirus exposure and HLA in healthy donors (dated by TCRdb to 2016 to 2017). In terms of the full investigation: According to an earlier analysis of 587 of the donors, some 180 million T cells yielded 90 million to 140 million unique TCR beta sequences and about 300 Gb of sequence data. Every repertoire in the discovery cohort had been generated on one and the same sequencing platform. The study aimed to test whether cataloging public T cell receptors could reveal signatures of past pathogen exposure. In addition to the first cohort of around 670 subjects, a separate validation cohort of about 120 different subjects was used. Donor age, sex, ethnicity and CMV serostatus were compiled together with the repertoire data. The number of typed donors differed by locus: about 620-640 for A, B, C, DRB1 and DQB1; 500 to 550 for DQA1; 600 to 610 for DPA1; and around 490 for DPB1. The study profiled the T cell repertoires of hundreds of subjects by immunosequencing and related them to cytomegalovirus serostatus. Of the 398 genotyped donors, roughly 85% fell in the genetic ancestry cluster associated with self-reported Caucasian donors. Roughly five DR-DQ haplotypes were handled as single units for association and clustering, since linkage in the cohort was strong. To study patterns of TCR occurrence, a later analysis re-analyzed previously published TCR beta repertoires from under 750 donors and added high-resolution HLA genotyping. To predict cytomegalovirus infection status, the study brought together high-throughput TCR immunosequencing, statistical association of individual TCRs with disease status, and machine learning. Across around 400 genotyped donors of the cohort, an average of about 240,000 unique TCR beta nucleotide sequences per donor were sequenced, and roughly 20% of those sequences were non-productive. To decide whether each TCR beta V gene segment behaved as functional or pseudogenic, an earlier analysis of fewer than 750 of the donors relied on high-throughput TCR beta sequencing. Genome-wide SNP genotypes for about 55% of the 666 donors were used in a later genetic analysis, which treated that subset as a discovery cohort. HLA typing included class I and class II loci at four-digit resolution. Roughly 300 gigabases of sequencing data and tens of millions of unique TCR sequences were included in an early release covering under 650 HLA-typed donors. In the later analysis, no new phenotypic data were used to find candidate immune exposures; instead, reliance was placed on TCR beta sequences and their occurrence across donors.

The investigation overall reported the following: A further reported finding was that TCR beta sequences accurately predicted the HLA-A and HLA-B alleles for most subjects in the first cohort. This cohort had only TCR beta chains sequenced, and the lack of alpha or paired-chain data limited which features could be detected. Across donors, most TCR sequences were observed very rarely, whereas some public TCRs were present in many individuals. In a later analysis, HLA-associated TCR beta chains were found to be more clonally expanded and to have lower generation probabilities than equally common non-associated chains. Most CMV-associated TCR beta chains appeared to be HLA-restricted in a later analysis, and the HLA associations seemed to be driven largely by CMV exposure. Sequencing depth was assumed to be roughly uniform across donors in the presence/absence analyses, though that assumption may not hold. The sequencing pipeline was judged likely to have produced a cluster of highly shared sequence variants as a technical artifact. Some IMGT-functional V segments, including TRBV6-2 and TRBV6-3, could not be distinguished by the 87-base-pair reads and were therefore excluded. The earlier analysis of a few hundred of the donors excluded about 16 rarely observed V segments, including chromosome 9 orphons, because counts were too low. Assigning TCR associations to individual alleles was difficult when HLA alleles, especially DR and DQ, strongly co-occurred. According to the authors, the approach could potentially be generalized to other disease states and immunological phenotypes. In a later analysis, TCR association rates were found to vary across HLA loci, with the most associated TCRs seen for DRB1 alleles and the fewest for HLA-C alleles. Because HLA typing was unavailable for some donors at each locus, only the typed subset was used in association tests. Three of the identified cytomegalovirus-associated TCR beta chains were confirmed in vitro to be specific for cytomegalovirus antigens. The only immune exposure information available for the cohort was CMV serostatus. Cytomegalovirus status was reported to be diagnosed by the classifier with high specificity and sensitivity in both the original and validation cohorts. In the study, around 160 TCR beta chains were listed as associated with cytomegalovirus. A later genetic analysis associated a missense DCLRE1C variant with V-gene and J-gene trimming of TCR beta chains, and an independent cohort replicated the association. In a later analysis, about 17,000 TCR beta sequences were associated with specific HLA alleles at a false discovery rate of 0.05. Linkage disequilibrium might explain the correlated functional status among segregating V segments, but an unknown experimental factor could not be ruled out. Broadly in line with IMGT annotations, most TCR beta V segments showed up in productive rearrangements about 90% or about 30% of the time in an earlier analysis of under 700 of the donors. According to a later genetic analysis, donors in an Asian-associated ancestry cluster had fewer N-insertions in productive TCRs than the approximately 610-donor mean. According to a later analysis, parvovirus B19, influenza, CMV and Epstein-Barr virus appeared linked to several top co-occurrence clusters.

The clonotype originates from a woman in her late teens or twenties in good health and CMV-seronegative. The chain is encoded by TRBV11-2 joined to TRBJ2-3, and 7 junctional nucleotides match TRBD2. Sequencing used PBMCs. Here the CDR3 is given as CASSLGGSLLYTQYF. The nucleotide sequence is TGTGCCAGCAGCTTAGGCGGGAGCCTTTTATATACGCAGTATTTT.